This T cell receptor beta chain emerged from a study of control samples from healthy donors and cancer patients. The assay was immunoSEQ multiplex PCR, and TCRdb's table has in-frame clones only and misses some. The table has some 120,000 clones, about 90% seen once. Germline V CDR1 and CDR2: LGHNA, YSLEER. The CDR3 is 15 amino acids. The germline V and J ends were trimmed by 0 bases and 8 bases, with 16 bases remaining between them. The receptor was isolated from a man aged 55 to 69 in good health. Sequenced material: blood. This chain connects TRBV4-3 to TRBJ1-2; D is unclear. In nucleotides, the CDR3 is TGCGCCAGCAGCCAAGATCTTGGGGATAGGAACGGCTACACCTTC. It is translated as CASSQDLGDRNGYTF.